Below, one T cell receptor beta chain is given with its context. The antigen is unknown. The CDR3 has 14 amino acids. Germline CDR1 reads KGHSH; CDR2 reads LQKENI. J was trimmed by 8 bases and V by 3 bases; bases with no gene match: 7. TCRdb's copy holds only in-frame clones and misses some; the assay was immunoSEQ multiplex PCR. The table shows 100,000 to 150,000 clones, with around nine tenths occurring only once. This entry comes from a study of cytomegalovirus exposure and HLA in healthy donors. Study-level points and caveats: First-cohort TCR clusters were later found to tend to co-occur in the 120 or so validation repertoires. Researchers catalogued approximately 170 TCR beta chains as cytomegalovirus-associated.

The receptor was isolated from a woman aged 18-29 years in good health and CMV-seronegative. The sample consisted of PBMCs. The rearrangement uses TRBV18 and TRBJ2-1; 7 nucleotides align to TRBD2. The CDR3 DNA is TGTGCCAGCTCACCCCGAGAGGGGAGGGATGAGCAGTTCTTC. This sequence encodes CASSPREGRDEQFF.